What follows are 27 T cell receptor beta chains derived from one specimen sequenced in a study of cytomegalovirus exposure and HLA in healthy donors. 60 Vbeta and 13 Jbeta primers were used in PCR. Only in-frame clones appear in the TCRdb table, and some are missing; sequencing was by immunoSEQ multiplex PCR. The sample includes roughly 150,000 clones, about three quarters of them seen just once. The material sequenced was PBMCs. Receptor source: a man aged 25 to 40 in good health and CMV-seropositive.

The DNA for the CDR3 is TGTGCCAGTCTGGAGAGTTTCTCCGGAAACACCATATATTTT. The encoded protein is CASLESFSGNTIYF. The chain carries TRBV19 and TRBJ1-3, with D unresolved. Per the germline V gene, CDR1 is LNHDA and CDR2 is SQIVND (reference sequence). The CDR3 sequence is 14 residues long. Between the trimmed V and J ends, which lost 8 bases and 4 bases, there was a span of 15 bases.

The rearrangement links TRBV19 to TRBJ2-7; 14 bases are a match to TRBD2. The CDR3 contains 15 residues. Germline CDR1 and CDR2: LNHDA and SQIVND (reference sequence). Trimming removed 6 bases from V and 7 bases from J; junction bases left unmatched: 8. CDR3 coding DNA: TGTGCCAGTAGGCCGGGACTAGCGGGAGCTGGAGAGCAGTACTTC. This translates into CASRPGLAGAGEQYF.

The genes are TRBV5-1 and TRBJ2-1; D possibly corresponds to TRBD2 (5 bases). Trimming removed 0 bases from V and 8 bases from J, with 15 bases in between. CDR3 length: 15 residues. Germline V gene data show CDR1 as SGHRS and CDR2 as YFSETQ. Written as DNA, the CDR3 is TGCGCCAGCAGCTTGGGGCAGATACTAGGAGATGAGCAGTTCTTC. It encodes CASSLGQILGDEQFF.

The genes are TRBV28 and TRBJ1-5; 8 bases map to TRBD1. The V and J ends lost 5 bases and 6 bases, in that order; junction bases with no gene match: 12. The CDR3 runs 16 residues. CDR1 is MDHEN and CDR2 is SYDVKM in the germline V gene. CDR3 coding DNA: TGTGCCAGCAGTGTAGAATCAGGGGGCGCGGCTCAGCCCCAGCATTTT. This encodes CASSVESGGAAQPQHF.

Only a few counts were recorded for this clone. This chain uses TRBV28 with TRBJ1-5, with unresolved D. Trimming removed 5 bases at V and 1 base at J, with 27 bases between. This CDR3 is 20 amino acids long. The germline V gene encodes CDR1 MDHEN and CDR2 SYDVKM. In DNA form, the CDR3 reads TGTGCCAGCAGTCCATCAAGCTCGGTTTATGTACTAGGGAGCAATCAGCCCCAGCATTTT. Encoded protein: CASSPSSSVYVLGSNQPQHF.

CDR3 in DNA: TGTGCCAGTAGTATCGAGCAGGGGGCCGGGAGTCAGCCCCAGCATTTT. Residues: CASSIEQGAGSQPQHF. The chain couples TRBV19 to TRBJ1-5, with 8 bases identical to TRBD1. The CDR3 is 16 residues long. The J segment lost 6 bases and the V segment lost 3 bases, leaving 10 bases of the junction unmatched. CDR1 is LNHDA, CDR2 SQIVND, per germline (reference sequence).

CDR3 in amino acids: CASSIRDFGAFF. CDR3 nucleotides: TGTGCCAGCAGCATCCGGGACTTTGGCGCTTTCTTT. This sequence joins TRBV7-9 and TRBJ1-1; TRBD1 is a possible D gene (5 bases). Germline loops: CDR1 SEHNR, CDR2 FQNEAQ (reference sequence). V was trimmed by 5 bases and J by 11 bases, leaving 15 bases between them. The CDR3 has 12 residues.

This chain uses TRBV14 with TRBJ2-1; 11 nucleotides align to TRBD2. This CDR3 contains 16 residues. Unmatched junction bases numbered 10, after V lost 4 bases and J lost 8 bases. Germline lookup yields CDR1 SGHDN and CDR2 FVKESK. The chain's CDR3 is CASSLRLAGGSDEQFF. The CDR3 DNA follows: TGTGCCAGCAGCCTTCGTCTAGCGGGAGGAAGTGATGAGCAGTTCTTC.

This clone occurred a few times. This sequence joins TRBV5-1 and TRBJ2-1; possible D gene TRBD1, 5 bases. CDR1 and CDR2 from the germline V gene are SGHRS and YFSETQ. This CDR3 has 15 amino acids. Trimming shortened V by 2 bases and J by 5 bases, and 14 bases separated the two germline ends. This CDR3 is CASSFQGVTHNEQFF. The CDR3 region has the DNA TGCGCCAGCAGCTTCCAAGGGGTTACCCACAATGAGCAGTTCTTC.

The gene calls are TRBV19 and TRBJ1-5; perhaps TRBD1 as D (6 bases). V lost 5 bases and J 8 bases, leaving 16 bases between the germline ends. CDR3 length: 14 residues. Looked up from germline, CDR1 is LNHDA and CDR2 is SQIVND (reference sequence). The CDR3 region is CASSLTGIWEPQHF. The CDR3 DNA follows: TGTGCCAGTAGTCTAACAGGGATCTGGGAGCCCCAGCATTTT.

This clone was counted only a few times. The rearrangement joins TRBV4-1 to TRBJ1-2; D perhaps matches TRBD1 (6 bases). This CDR3 is 16 amino acids long. Trimming took 2 bases from V and 2 from J, leaving 15 bases between them. Germline V gene lookup returns CDR1 MGHRA and CDR2 YSYEKL. The CDR3 bases are TGCGCCAGCAGCCAAAAGGCAATAGGGGGAAACTATGGCTACACCTTC. As protein: CASSQKAIGGNYGYTF.

The V call is TRBV25-1, the J call TRBJ2-1, with TRBD1 identical over 12 bases. This CDR3 spans 16 amino acids. CDR1 MGHDK and CDR2 SYGVNS come from the germline V gene. V was pared by 2 bases and J by 7 bases, with 6 bases of the junction left unmatched. DNA for the CDR3: TGTGCCAGCAGTGAACCCGGGACAGGGGGCGGGAATGAGCAGTTCTTC. Its protein is CASSEPGTGGGNEQFF. Full variable domain (outside the CDR3, taken from reference TRBV25-1 and TRBJ2-1): EADIYQTPRYLVIGTGKKITLECSQTMGHDKMYWYQQDPGMELHLIHYSYGVNSTEKGDLSSESTVSRIRTEHFPLTLESARPSHTSQYLCASSEPGTGGGNEQFFGPGTRLTVL.

The chain employs TRBV28 and TRBJ2-7; D may be TRBD2 (6 bases). Trimming left V 7 bases short and J 7 bases short, with 17 bases between. Looked up from germline, CDR1 is MDHEN and CDR2 is SYDVKM. CDR3 length equals 13 residues. This CDR3 is CASMEGPHREQYF. The CDR3 bases are TGTGCCAGCATGGAGGGGCCTCATAGGGAGCAGTACTTC.

The gene calls are TRBV21-1 and TRBJ1-4; the table names TRBD1, a call not compared with the DNA. TRBV21-1 is a listed pseudogene. This CDR3 is 16 amino acids long. The CDR3 region is CASSKLFRTGSRKLFF. In nucleotides, the CDR3 is TGTGCCAGCAGCAAACTCTTTAGGACAGGGAGTCGAAAACTGTTTTTT.

Turning to this clone: Other DNA variants within this sample encode the same CDR3. The chain uses TRBV28 and TRBJ2-5; D is undetermined. Trimming cost V 3 bases and J 3 bases, with 8 bases left between them. The V gene's germline CDR1 is MDHEN and CDR2 SYDVKM. CDR3 length: 13 residues. For the CDR3, the DNA is TGTGCCAGCAGTTTGGTAGCTAAAGAGACCCAGTACTTC. Translation: CASSLVAKETQYF.

The rearrangement joins TRBV7-9 to TRBJ1-2; D is undetermined. The V gene lost 0 bases and the J gene lost 2 bases, with 13 bases spanning the gap. The germline V gene encodes CDR1 SEHNR and CDR2 FQNEAQ (reference sequence). This CDR3 comprises 16 residues. The CDR3 is CASSLALEVSNYGYTF. CDR3 nucleotide sequence: TGTGCCAGCAGCTTAGCGCTCGAGGTATCGAACTATGGCTACACCTTC.

The chain employs TRBV5-8 and TRBJ1-2; D is unclear. In germline, CDR1 is SGHTS, CDR2 YDEGEE. The CDR3 totals 14 residues. V lost 0 bases and J 5 bases, leaving 11 bases between the germline ends. The CDR3 region is CASSLGGDWYGYTF. CDR3 nucleotide sequence: TGTGCCAGCAGCTTGGGGGGAGATTGGTATGGCTACACCTTC.

This clone was seen only a few times. The chain combines TRBV6-6 with TRBJ2-3; no reliable D call. This CDR3 spans 13 amino acids. Trimming shortened V by 2 bases and J by 4 bases, and 7 bases separated the two germline ends. Germline V gene sequence: CDR1 MNHNY, CDR2 SVGAGI (reference sequence). CDR3 amino acids: CASSYTEPDTQYF. As DNA, the CDR3 is TGTGCCAGCAGTTACACGGAGCCAGATACGCAGTATTTT.

The genes are TRBV5-1 and TRBJ2-5; D may be TRBD1 (7 bases). The CDR3 totals 16 residues. The ends were cut back, 3 bases at V and 3 bases at J, with 18 bases in the middle. Germline loops: CDR1 SGHRS, CDR2 YFSETQ. CDR3 region: CASSSGQEGLEETQYF. The CDR3 DNA reads as TGCGCCAGCAGCTCCGGACAGGAGGGTTTGGAAGAGACCCAGTACTTC.

V and J are TRBV27 and TRBJ1-2; 11 bases are shared with TRBD1. V dropped 5 bases and J dropped 8; count of bases not matched to a gene: 4. There are 13 residues in the CDR3. The germline CDR1 and CDR2 sequences are MNHEY and SMNVEV (reference sequence). DNA for the CDR3: TGTGCCAGCAGTGTCGGACAGGGGGCCGGCTACACCTTC. This codes for CASSVGQGAGYTF.

This sequence joins TRBV30 and TRBJ2-5; 10 positions match TRBD2. Trimming took 5 bases from V and 4 from J; bases not matched to a gene: 10. This CDR3 has 15 amino acids. Germline values: CDR1 GTSNPN, CDR2 SVGIG (reference sequence). CDR3 residues: CAWEGSGRALETQYF. The CDR3, as DNA: TGTGCCTGGGAGGGCAGCGGGAGGGCCCTAGAGACCCAGTACTTC.

This clone was counted between two and nine times. The chain couples TRBV10-1 to TRBJ2-1, with 7 bases lining up with TRBD1. CDR1 and CDR2 (germline): WNHNN, SYGVQD (reference sequence). Trimming removed 9 bases from V and 4 bases from J; junction bases left unmatched: 18. The CDR3 runs to 17 residues. CDR3 loop: CARRGTAAPAEYNEQFF. In nucleotides, the CDR3 is TGCGCCAGGCGTGGGACAGCCGCACCAGCCGAATACAATGAGCAGTTCTTC.

The gene calls are TRBV5-1 and TRBJ2-5, with 7 bases fitting TRBD1. The CDR3 length is 12 residues. Germline-derived CDR1 and CDR2 are SGHRS and YFSETQ. The ends lost 4 bases at V and 5 bases at J; junction bases unmatched: 2. The CDR3 DNA is TGCGCCAGCAGCCCCAGGGGGGAGACCCAGTACTTC. This translates into CASSPRGETQYF.

J is TRBJ1-2 and V is TRBV10-3, with D possibly being TRBD1 (5 bases). Germline values: CDR1 ENHRY, CDR2 SYGVKD. V was trimmed by 9 bases and J by 10 bases, leaving 15 bases between them. This CDR3 has 11 amino acids. The CDR3 loop is CAISRGGDYTF. The CDR3 nucleotides are TGTGCCATAAGCCGTGGAGGGGACTACACCTTC.

The V gene is TRBV14, the J gene TRBJ1-1; maybe TRBD1 (5 bases). CDR1 is SGHDN, CDR2 FVKESK, per germline. The CDR3 has 16 amino acids. Trimming removed 2 bases at V and 4 bases at J, with 17 bases between. The CDR3 reads CASSQQYKRGGTEAFF. The DNA of the CDR3 is TGTGCCAGCAGCCAACAGTATAAACGGGGGGGCACTGAAGCTTTCTTT.

This chain connects TRBV28 to TRBJ2-7, with D perhaps matching TRBD1 (6 bases). This CDR3 spans 15 amino acids. Germline V CDR1 and CDR2: MDHEN, SYDVKM. Trimming removed 6 bases at V and 6 bases at J, with 21 bases between. DNA of the CDR3: TGTGCCAGCAGCTTCTATGGGGGCTCGGGTGGCGAGCAGTACTTC. It yields the protein CASSFYGGSGGEQYF.

This clone is a singleton in its sample. CDR3 bases: TGTGCCAGCAGCCGGGGACTAGCGGGCTACAATGAGCAGTTCTTC. Amino acid sequence: CASSRGLAGYNEQFF. J is TRBJ2-1 and V is TRBV7-9; TRBD2 agrees at 12 bases. This CDR3 region has 15 residues. Germline assignment: CDR1 SEHNR and CDR2 FQNEAQ (reference sequence). V was pared by 5 bases and J by 3 bases, with 2 bases of the junction left unmatched.